Listed below are T cell receptor beta chains from one sample, sequenced in a study of vaccination effects on CD4 cells after COVID-19. For these receptors, no antigen is known. Profiled with immunoSEQ multiplex PCR; TCRdb holds only in-frame clones, not every one. The sample consists of under 85,000 clones, around 74% of them appearing once. Sequenced here: CD4+ T cells from PBMCs cultured with HCoV-229E spike peptides, sampled before COVID-19 vaccination. Receptor source: a human donor who received a COVID-19 vaccine. The CDR3 runs from the conserved cysteine through the conserved F or W. The D gene is left open where the match is weak. Part of the rows lack a size; the others show once, few, many or a class for expanded clones.

V gene	CDR3 length	clone size	J gene	D gene	CDR3 protein	CDR3 DNA
TRBV7-9	15	-	TRBJ2-6	-	CASSKDQRGANVLTF	TGTGCCAGCAGCAAGGACCAGAGGGGGGCCAACGTCCTGACTTTC
TRBV4-1	13	-	TRBJ1-1	TRBD1	CASSRQGNTEAFF	TGCGCCAGCAGTCGACAGGGGAACACTGAAGCTTTCTTT
TRBV12-3/TRBV12-4	12	-	TRBJ2-3	-	CASSFGTDTQYF	TGTGCCAGCAGTTTTGGGACAGATACGCAGTATTTT
TRBV2	12	few	TRBJ1-1	-	CASSGQGEKVFF	TGTGCCAGCAGTGGCCAGGGAGAGAAAGTTTTCTTT
TRBV7-3	14	-	TRBJ2-1	TRBD1	CASSRGTGLNEQFF	TGTGCCAGCAGCAGGGGGACAGGGCTGAATGAGCAGTTCTTC
TRBV15	14	-	TRBJ1-1	-	CATSRSGRSTEAFF	TGTGCCACCAGTAGGTCAGGGAGGAGCACTGAAGCTTTCTTT
TRBV18	13	-	TRBJ2-5	TRBD1	CASSFYRGETQYF	TGTGCCAGCTCATTCTACAGGGGAGAGACCCAGTACTTC
TRBV18	14	once	TRBJ2-1	TRBD2	CASSPLSGGNEQFF	TGTGCCAGCTCTCCACTAAGCGGGGGAAATGAGCAGTTCTTC
TRBV27	15	few	TRBJ2-1	TRBD2	CASTASGGVRNEQFF	TGTGCCAGCACGGCTAGCGGGGGGGTACGGAATGAGCAGTTCTTC
TRBV7-9	17	-	TRBJ2-1	-	CASSFRRGRTSYNEQFF	TGTGCCAGCAGCTTTAGACGGGGTCGTACGTCCTACAATGAGCAGTTCTTC
TRBV19	16	-	TRBJ1-1	-	CASSIPGRLVNTEAFF	TGTGCCAGTAGTATACCGGGACGGCTAGTGAACACTGAAGCTTTCTTT
TRBV18	15	-	TRBJ1-5	TRBD1	CASSLRQGGNQPQHF	TGTGCCAGCTCTCTAAGGCAGGGGGGCAATCAGCCCCAGCATTTT
TRBV28	12	few	TRBJ1-2	-	CASSLRTYGYTF	TGTGCCAGCAGTTTAAGGACCTATGGCTACACCTTC
TRBV18	14	few	TRBJ1-1	-	CASSPGRTRNEAFF	TGTGCCAGCTCACCAGGAAGGACAAGAAATGAAGCTTTCTTT
TRBV4-3	13	once	TRBJ1-1	-	CASSQDKNTEAFF	TGCGCCAGCAGCCAAGATAAGAACACTGAAGCTTTCTTT
TRBV16	13	-	TRBJ2-5	TRBD1	CASSPDRQETQYF	TGTGCCAGCAGCCCGGACAGGCAAGAGACCCAGTACTTC
TRBV6-7	15	-	TRBJ2-3	-	CASTGNGKSTDTQYF	TGTGCCAGCACCGGGAATGGCAAGAGCACAGATACGCAGTATTTT
TRBV5-4	15	-	TRBJ2-2	TRBD2	CASSSPAGGPGELFF	TGTGCCAGCAGCTCTCCCGCGGGGGGGCCCGGGGAGCTGTTTTTT
TRBV21-1	16	-	TRBJ1-1	-	CASSFTQGRGNTEAFF	TGTGCCAGCAGCTTCACACAGGGGAGAGGGAACACTGAAGCTTTCTTT